This T cell receptor (beta chain) was profiled in a study of OX40 agonist ivuxolimab in advanced cancers. Study background: The dose-escalation group included hepatocellular carcinoma, melanoma, renal cell carcinoma and head and neck cancer. Partial responses were seen in three patients, one with hepatocellular carcinoma and two with cutaneous melanoma. Broader study findings: Clonal expansion by week 6 occurred in CD4+ and CD8+ blood T cells (at 0.1 to 3.0 mg/kg).

Trimming cost V 2 bases and J 6 bases; bases outside gene matches: 10. CDR1 LNHDA and CDR2 SQIVND come from the germline V gene (reference sequence). The CDR3 spans 15 residues. As concerns this clone: Its antigen is unknown.

Some clones are missing from TCRdb's copy, which holds only in-frame ones; the method was immunoSEQ multiplex PCR. The sample lists approximately 90,000 clones, 87% seen once, with 1.1% to 1.5% in the top ten. The sample consisted of CD4+ or CD8+ T cells sorted from blood, taken in a trial of the OX40 agonist ivuxolimab. This TCR was recovered from an adult with an advanced solid tumor such as melanoma, head and neck, liver or kidney cancer. The rearrangement joins TRBV19 to TRBJ2-7; 7 bases align to TRBD1. This chain's CDR3 is CASSITMGTGAEQYF. The DNA for the CDR3 is TGTGCCAGTAGTATAACCATGGGAACAGGGGCCGAGCAGTACTTC.